The rows below give T cell receptor beta chains drawn from one sample of a study of blood T cells in healthy people across ages. TCRdb redid the calling of the 5' RACE reads with MiXCR, one entry per CDR3 protein. The repertoire includes more than 1,000,000 distinct CDR3 sequences, 20% to 25% of them detected once, and around 0.75% sits in the top ten. This sample also belongs to another study, concerning T cells of mothers and their children.

Source material: blood. These receptors were collected from a girl aged 2-10 years in good health. CDR3s include the opening cysteine and the closing phenylalanine or tryptophan. The order of the fields is V gene, D gene, J gene, clone size, CDR3 protein, CDR3 DNA. A D gene is named only where the DNA matches it firmly. Clone size appears in some rows only: once, few, many, or a class for an expanded clone.

v_gene: TRBV7-3
d_gene: TRBD2
j_gene: TRBJ2-1
abundance: few
CDR3aa: CASSLSSGGMDEQFF
CDR3nt: TGTGCCAGCAGCTTGTCTAGCGGGGGGATGGATGAGCAGTTCTTC

v_gene: TRBV7-8
d_gene: .
j_gene: TRBJ2-3
abundance: few
CDR3aa: CASTEGASDPIDTQYF
CDR3nt: TGTGCCAGCACCGAGGGGGCTAGCGATCCGATAGATACGCAGTATTTT

v_gene: TRBV5-8
d_gene: TRBD2
j_gene: TRBJ2-7
abundance: .
CDR3aa: CASSLGLGVDEQYF
CDR3nt: TGTGCCAGCAGCCTCGGACTAGGCGTGGACGAGCAGTACTTC

v_gene: TRBV27
d_gene: TRBD1
j_gene: TRBJ2-1
abundance: .
CDR3aa: CASSPGQGVKFF
CDR3nt: TGTGCCAGCAGTCCCGGACAGGGGGTGAAGTTCTTC

v_gene: TRBV12-3/TRBV12-4
d_gene: .
j_gene: TRBJ2-7
abundance: .
CDR3aa: CASRSGITYEQYF
CDR3nt: TGTGCCAGCAGGAGTGGGATCACCTACGAGCAGTACTTC

v_gene: TRBV20-1
d_gene: .
j_gene: TRBJ2-2
abundance: .
CDR3aa: CSARAPNTGELFF
CDR3nt: TGCAGTGCTAGGGCCCCGAACACCGGGGAGCTGTTTTTT

v_gene: TRBV12-3/TRBV12-4
d_gene: .
j_gene: TRBJ2-5
abundance: .
CDR3aa: CASSLPGTETQYF
CDR3nt: TGTGCCAGCAGTTTACCCGGGACGGAGACCCAGTACTTC

v_gene: TRBV9
d_gene: .
j_gene: TRBJ2-3
abundance: few
CDR3aa: CASSVASPTDTQYF
CDR3nt: TGTGCCAGCAGCGTAGCTAGCCCCACAGATACGCAGTATTTT

v_gene: TRBV4-1
d_gene: .
j_gene: TRBJ2-5
abundance: .
CDR3aa: CASSPLGGTLGETQYF
CDR3nt: TGCGCCAGCAGCCCACTAGGCGGGACATTAGGAGAGACCCAGTACTTC

v_gene: TRBV4-3
d_gene: TRBD2
j_gene: TRBJ2-1
abundance: .
CDR3aa: CASSQYFGGAYNEQFF
CDR3nt: TGCGCCAGCAGCCAGTATTTCGGGGGGGCCTACAATGAGCAGTTCTTC

v_gene: TRBV20-1
d_gene: TRBD1
j_gene: TRBJ2-7
abundance: .
CDR3aa: CSARFWDRGEQYF
CDR3nt: TGCAGTGCTAGATTCTGGGACAGGGGCGAGCAGTACTTC

v_gene: TRBV12-3/TRBV12-4
d_gene: TRBD2
j_gene: TRBJ2-1
abundance: few
CDR3aa: CASTPLEGLAAAGRSYNEQFF
CDR3nt: TGTGCCAGCACCCCTTTAGAGGGACTAGCGGCGGCGGGGAGGTCCTACAATGAGCAGTTCTTC

v_gene: TRBV12-3/TRBV12-4
d_gene: TRBD2
j_gene: TRBJ2-1
abundance: few
CDR3aa: CASSLASGSLVKQFF
CDR3nt: TGTGCCAGCAGTTTAGCTAGCGGGAGTCTCGTTAAGCAGTTCTTC

v_gene: TRBV28
d_gene: .
j_gene: TRBJ2-7
abundance: .
CDR3aa: CASSLAGRGVAERYF
CDR3nt: TGTGCCAGCAGTTTAGCCGGCAGAGGGGTTGCCGAGCGGTACTTC

v_gene: TRBV28
d_gene: .
j_gene: TRBJ1-2
abundance: few
CDR3aa: CASSPTDTDGYTF
CDR3nt: TGTGCCAGCAGCCCCACCGACACGGATGGCTACACCTTC

v_gene: TRBV10-3
d_gene: TRBD2
j_gene: TRBJ2-5
abundance: .
CDR3aa: CAISESGSGGQETQYF
CDR3nt: TGTGCCATCAGTGAGTCAGGTAGCGGGGGCCAAGAGACCCAGTACTTC

v_gene: TRBV5-1
d_gene: TRBD1
j_gene: TRBJ1-1
abundance: few
CDR3aa: CASSLKTGTGMNTEAFF
CDR3nt: TGCGCCAGCAGCTTAAAAACCGGGACAGGGATGAACACTGAAGCTTTCTTT